This TCR beta chain came from a study of shared clonotypes between healthy human individuals. Whole-study findings and limits: Among donors, sharing of clonotypes was expected to be affected by sequencing depth.

Note on this clone: As yet, its antigen is unknown.

Deep level was the assay's run setting. The material for each subset, its genomic DNA, was split evenly across several immunoSEQ plates. The repertoire was sequenced with immunoSEQ multiplex PCR; TCRdb's copy has only in-frame clones and lacks some. The sample records 950,000 to 1,200,000 clones, 60% to 80% being singletons. The CDR3 is 18 residues long. J gave up 2 bases and V 4 bases, and 12 bases lay outside the gene matches. Germline V gene data show CDR1 as SGHTA and CDR2 as FQGNSA. V and J are TRBV7-2 and TRBJ1-5; 9 bases align to TRBD1. This receptor was identified in a man aged 18 to 29 in good health. Some clones in this sample may be carry-over from other donors' samples. The material sequenced was memory CD4+ T cells from PBMCs. The subset: CD45RA-negative fraction. CDR3 DNA sequence: TGTGCCAGCAGCTCCGATGGGACAGGGAGTATCCGCAATCAGCCCCAGCATTTT. This gives the protein CASSSDGTGSIRNQPQHF.